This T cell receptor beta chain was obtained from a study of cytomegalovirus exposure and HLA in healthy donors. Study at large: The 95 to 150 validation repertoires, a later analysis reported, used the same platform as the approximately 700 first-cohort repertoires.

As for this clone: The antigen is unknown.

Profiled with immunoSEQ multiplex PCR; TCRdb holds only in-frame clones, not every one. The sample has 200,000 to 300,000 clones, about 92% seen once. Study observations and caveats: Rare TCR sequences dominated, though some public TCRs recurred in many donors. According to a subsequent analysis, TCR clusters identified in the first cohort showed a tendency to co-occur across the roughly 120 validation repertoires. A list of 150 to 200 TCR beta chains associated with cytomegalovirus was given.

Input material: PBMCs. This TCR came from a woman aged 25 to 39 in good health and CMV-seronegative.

The CDR3 coding sequence is TGCGCCAGCAGCTTGAACCAGCCCCAAGAGACCCAGTACTTC. The encoded protein is CASSLNQPQETQYF. The chain combines TRBV5-1 with TRBJ2-5; D ambiguous. The CDR3 contains 14 residues. Germline CDR1 and CDR2: SGHRS and YFSETQ. Trimming took 1 base from V and 1 from J, leaving 8 bases between them.